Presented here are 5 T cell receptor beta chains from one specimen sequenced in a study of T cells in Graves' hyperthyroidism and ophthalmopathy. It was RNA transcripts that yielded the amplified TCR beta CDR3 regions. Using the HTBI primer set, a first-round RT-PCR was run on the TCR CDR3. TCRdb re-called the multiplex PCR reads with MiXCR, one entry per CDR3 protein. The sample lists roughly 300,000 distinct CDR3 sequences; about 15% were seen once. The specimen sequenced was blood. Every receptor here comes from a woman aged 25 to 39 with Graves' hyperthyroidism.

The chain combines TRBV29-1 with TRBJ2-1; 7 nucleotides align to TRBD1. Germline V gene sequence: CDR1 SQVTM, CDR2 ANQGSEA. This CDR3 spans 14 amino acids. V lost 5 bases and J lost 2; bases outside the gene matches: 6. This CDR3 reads CSVRPGQTYNEQFF. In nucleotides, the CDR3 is TGCAGCGTTAGACCGGGACAGACCTACAATGAGCAGTTCTTC.

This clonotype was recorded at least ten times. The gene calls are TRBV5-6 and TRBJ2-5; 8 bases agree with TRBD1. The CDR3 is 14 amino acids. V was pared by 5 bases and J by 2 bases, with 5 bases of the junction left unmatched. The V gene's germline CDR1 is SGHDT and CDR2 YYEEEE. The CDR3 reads CASSQGAGQETQYF. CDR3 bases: TGTGCCAGCAGTCAGGGGGCAGGGCAAGAGACCCAGTACTTC.

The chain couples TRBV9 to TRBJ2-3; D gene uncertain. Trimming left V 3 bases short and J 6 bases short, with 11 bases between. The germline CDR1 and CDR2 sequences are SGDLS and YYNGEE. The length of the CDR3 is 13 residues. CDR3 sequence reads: CASSGDVGDTQYF. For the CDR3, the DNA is TGTGCCAGCAGCGGCGACGTCGGCGATACGCAGTATTTT.

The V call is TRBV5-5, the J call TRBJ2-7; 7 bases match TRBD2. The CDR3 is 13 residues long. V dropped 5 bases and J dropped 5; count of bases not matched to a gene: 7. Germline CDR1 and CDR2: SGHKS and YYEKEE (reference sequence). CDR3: CASSQLGGDEQYF. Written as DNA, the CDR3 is TGTGCCAGCAGTCAGCTGGGGGGGGACGAGCAGTACTTC.

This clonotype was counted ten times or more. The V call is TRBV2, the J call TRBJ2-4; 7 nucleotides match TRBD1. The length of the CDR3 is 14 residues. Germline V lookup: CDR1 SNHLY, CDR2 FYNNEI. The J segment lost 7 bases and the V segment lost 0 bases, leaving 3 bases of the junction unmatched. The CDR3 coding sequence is TGTGCCAGCAGTGAAGCAGGGGGCTTGAACATTCAGTACTTC. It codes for CASSEAGGLNIQYF.